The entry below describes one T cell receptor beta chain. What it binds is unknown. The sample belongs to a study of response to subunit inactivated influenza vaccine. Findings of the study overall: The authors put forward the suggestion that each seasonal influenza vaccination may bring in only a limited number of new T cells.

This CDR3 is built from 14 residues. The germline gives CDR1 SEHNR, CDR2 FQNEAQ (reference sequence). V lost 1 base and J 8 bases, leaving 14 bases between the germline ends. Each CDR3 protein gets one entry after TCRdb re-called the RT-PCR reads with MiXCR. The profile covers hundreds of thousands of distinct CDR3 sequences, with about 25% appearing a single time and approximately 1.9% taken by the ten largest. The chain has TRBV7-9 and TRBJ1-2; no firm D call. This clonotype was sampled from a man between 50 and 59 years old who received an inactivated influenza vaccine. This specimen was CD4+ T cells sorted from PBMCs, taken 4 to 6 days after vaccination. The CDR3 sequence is CASSLEASGEGYTF. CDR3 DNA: TGTGCCAGCAGCTTAGAGGCTTCGGGAGAAGGCTACACCTTC.